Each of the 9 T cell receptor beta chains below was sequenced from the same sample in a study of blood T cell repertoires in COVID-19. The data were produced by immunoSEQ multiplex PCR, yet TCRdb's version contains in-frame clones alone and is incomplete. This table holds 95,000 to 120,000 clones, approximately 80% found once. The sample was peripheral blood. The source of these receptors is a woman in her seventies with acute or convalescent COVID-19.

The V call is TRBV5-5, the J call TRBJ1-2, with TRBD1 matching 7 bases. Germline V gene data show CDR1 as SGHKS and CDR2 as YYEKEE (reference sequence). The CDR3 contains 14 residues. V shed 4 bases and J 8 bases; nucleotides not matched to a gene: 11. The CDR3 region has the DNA TGTGCCAGCAGCCGAGGGACAGAGTTGAACGGCTACACCTTC. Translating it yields CASSRGTELNGYTF.

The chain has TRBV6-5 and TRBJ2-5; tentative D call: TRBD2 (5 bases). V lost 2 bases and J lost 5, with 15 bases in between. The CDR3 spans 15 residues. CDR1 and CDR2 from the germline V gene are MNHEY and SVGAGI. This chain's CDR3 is CASSYRHPGVETQYF. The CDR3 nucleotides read TGTGCCAGCAGTTACCGCCACCCCGGGGTGGAGACCCAGTACTTC.

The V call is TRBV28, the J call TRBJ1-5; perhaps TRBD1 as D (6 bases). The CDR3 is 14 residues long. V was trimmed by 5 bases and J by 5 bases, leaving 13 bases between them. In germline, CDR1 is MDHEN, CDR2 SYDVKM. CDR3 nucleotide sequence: TGTGCCAGCAGTCAAAGACAGGCGTATCAGCCCCAGCATTTT. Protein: CASSQRQAYQPQHF.

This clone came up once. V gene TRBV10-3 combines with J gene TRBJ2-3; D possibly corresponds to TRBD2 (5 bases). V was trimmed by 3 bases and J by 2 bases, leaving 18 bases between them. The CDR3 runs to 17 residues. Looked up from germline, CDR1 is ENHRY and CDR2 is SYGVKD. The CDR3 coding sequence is TGTGCCATCAGTGATGCGTCCTGGGGAGAGAACACAGATACGCAGTATTTT. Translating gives CAISDASWGENTDTQYF.

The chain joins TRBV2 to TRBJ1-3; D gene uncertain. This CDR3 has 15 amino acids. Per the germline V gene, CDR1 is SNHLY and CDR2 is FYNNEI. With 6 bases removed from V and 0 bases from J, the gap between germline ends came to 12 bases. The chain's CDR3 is CASSPRSASGNTIYF. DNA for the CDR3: TGTGCCAGCAGCCCGAGGTCCGCCTCTGGAAACACCATATATTTT.

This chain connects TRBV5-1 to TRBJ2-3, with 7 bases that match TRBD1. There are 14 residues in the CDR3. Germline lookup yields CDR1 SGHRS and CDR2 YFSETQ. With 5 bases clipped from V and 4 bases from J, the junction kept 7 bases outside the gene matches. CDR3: CASSDQTGSDTQYF. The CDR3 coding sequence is TGCGCCAGCAGTGACCAGACAGGGTCAGATACGCAGTATTTT.

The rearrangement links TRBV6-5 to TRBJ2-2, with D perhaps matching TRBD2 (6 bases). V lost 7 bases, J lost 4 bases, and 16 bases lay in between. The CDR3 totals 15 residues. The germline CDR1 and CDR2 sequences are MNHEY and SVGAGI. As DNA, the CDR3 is TGTGCCAGCACCACCCAGTCGCGGGGCACCGGGGAGCTGTTTTTT. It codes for CASTTQSRGTGELFF.

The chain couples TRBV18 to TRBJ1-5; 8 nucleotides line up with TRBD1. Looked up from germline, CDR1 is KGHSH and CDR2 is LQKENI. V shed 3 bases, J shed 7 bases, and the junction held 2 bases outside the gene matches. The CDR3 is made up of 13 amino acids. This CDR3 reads CASSPGQVQPQHF. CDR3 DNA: TGTGCCAGCTCACCGGGACAGGTCCAGCCCCAGCATTTT.

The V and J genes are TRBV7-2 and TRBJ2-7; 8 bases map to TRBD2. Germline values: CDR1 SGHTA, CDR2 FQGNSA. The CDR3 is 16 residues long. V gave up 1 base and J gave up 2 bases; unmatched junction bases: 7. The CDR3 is CASSLEGQRGTYEQYV. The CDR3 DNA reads TGTGCCAGCAGCTTAGAGGGCCAGCGGGGGACCTACGAGCAGTACGTC.